Following are 15 T cell receptor beta chains from one sample sequenced in a study of blood T cell repertoires in COVID-19. The assay was immunoSEQ multiplex PCR, and TCRdb's table has in-frame clones only and misses some. In the table there are approximately 100,000 clones, just under 85% of which are singletons. Sequenced material: peripheral blood. These receptors all come from a man aged 70-80 years with acute or convalescent COVID-19.

The chain carries TRBV19 and TRBJ2-1; D may be TRBD2 (6 bases). Trimming took off 5 bases at V and 0 bases at J, with 11 bases between the two ends. There are 15 residues in the CDR3. Per germline, CDR1 LNHDA and CDR2 SQIVND (reference sequence). The DNA of the CDR3 is TGTGCCAGTAGTCTCGGGGGAAGCTCCTACAATGAGCAGTTCTTC. Translating gives CASSLGGSSYNEQFF.

The J gene is TRBJ1-5, the V gene TRBV5-8, with 7 bases fitting TRBD1. J lost 3 bases, V lost 3 bases, and 6 bases had no gene match. The CDR3 sequence is 15 residues long. CDR1 is SGHTS, CDR2 YDEGEE, per germline. DNA of the CDR3: TGTGCCAGCAGCTCGGGACAGAAAATCAATCAGCCCCAGCATTTT. It translates to CASSSGQKINQPQHF.

The rearrangement joins TRBV5-6 to TRBJ1-5; 8 bases are shared with TRBD1. There are 15 residues in the CDR3. The germline gives CDR1 SGHDT, CDR2 YYEEEE. V trimming: 3 bases; J trimming: 3 bases; junction bases outside the gene matches: 5. The CDR3 spells CASSWRTGTNQPQHF. The CDR3 nucleotides read TGTGCCAGCAGCTGGAGGACAGGGACCAATCAGCCCCAGCATTTT.

The chain is built from TRBV9 and TRBJ1-2; D is uncertain. The CDR3 totals 13 residues. V gave up 4 bases and J gave up 7 bases, with 14 bases separating them. CDR1 SGDLS and CDR2 YYNGEE come from the germline V gene. The CDR3 loop reads CASSSGGRSGYTF. CDR3 bases: TGTGCCAGCAGCTCCGGAGGGAGAAGTGGCTACACCTTC.

This clone is a singleton in its sample. The chain is built from TRBV7-2 and TRBJ1-1; D not resolved. Looked up from germline, CDR1 is SGHTA and CDR2 is FQGNSA. Trimming left V 0 bases short and J 0 bases short, with 8 bases between. This CDR3 region has 15 residues. CDR3 in amino acids: CASSLASKVNTEAFF. CDR3 in DNA: TGTGCCAGCAGCTTAGCGAGTAAAGTGAACACTGAAGCTTTCTTT.

This chain connects TRBV19 to TRBJ2-5; D might be TRBD2 (5 bases). Deletions cut 3 bases from V and 0 bases from J, with 8 bases between. Germline CDR1 and CDR2: LNHDA and SQIVND (reference sequence). This CDR3 is 14 amino acids long. The CDR3 region is CASSITGYQETQYF. For the CDR3, the DNA is TGTGCCAGTAGTATTACGGGGTACCAAGAGACCCAGTACTTC. The complete variable domain, with remaining parts taken from reference TRBV19 and TRBJ2-5, reads DGGITQSPKYLFRKEGQNVTLSCEQNLNHDAMYWYRQDPGQGLRLIYYSQIVNDFQKGDIAEGYSVSREKKESFPLTVTSAQKNPTAFYLCASSITGYQETQYFGPGTRLLVL.

V gene TRBV30 combines with J gene TRBJ1-6; D is unresolved. The CDR3 runs to 13 residues. The germline V and J ends were trimmed by 3 bases and 10 bases, with 13 bases remaining between them. Per the germline V gene, CDR1 is GTSNPN and CDR2 is SVGIG (reference sequence). CDR3 coding DNA: TGTGCCTGGAGGAGGGTGCTGGGGTCACCCCTCCACTTT. Protein: CAWRRVLGSPLHF.

The V call is TRBV5-5, the J call TRBJ1-5, with TRBD1 matching 12 bases. Germline values: CDR1 SGHKS, CDR2 YYEKEE (reference sequence). The CDR3 has 17 residues. Germline trimming cut 3 bases from V and 2 bases from J; bases unmatched to any gene: 6. The CDR3 nucleotides read TGTGCCAGCAGCTCGGGACAGGGGGCCAGAGGCAATCAGCCCCAGCATTTT. Amino acid sequence: CASSSGQGARGNQPQHF.

This clone was seen a handful of times. The CDR3 protein is CASWVGGGAYYGYTF. The CDR3 nucleotides read TGTGCCAGCTGGGTTGGGGGGGGCGCGTACTATGGCTACACCTTC. J is TRBJ1-2 and V is TRBV28; tentative D call: TRBD1 (6 bases). The CDR3 runs to 15 residues. The V and J ends lost 8 bases and 3 bases respectively, with 19 bases between them. Germline V gene data show CDR1 as MDHEN and CDR2 as SYDVKM.

A few counts support this clone. V gene TRBV24-1 combines with J gene TRBJ2-2; the match to TRBD1 covers 11 bases. From germline, CDR1 is KGHDR and CDR2 SFDVKD. Trimming took 3 bases from V and 6 from J; bases not matched to a gene: 11. The CDR3 spans 18 residues. In DNA form, the CDR3 reads TGTGCCACCAGTGATCCCCTAACGGACAGGGGGCGTGCCGGGGAGCTGTTTTTT. Residues: CATSDPLTDRGRAGELFF.

The rearrangement uses TRBV28 and TRBJ2-7; a possible D gene is TRBD1 (6 bases). CDR1 and CDR2 from the germline V gene are MDHEN and SYDVKM. The V gene lost 4 bases and the J gene lost 7 bases, with 17 bases spanning the gap. The CDR3 totals 14 residues. CDR3: CASSSSQGLREQYF. The CDR3 coding sequence is TGTGCCAGCAGTTCCTCACAGGGTCTTCGAGAGCAGTACTTC.

The CDR3 region is CATSRVRGSLGELFF. The CDR3 bases are TGTGCCACCAGCAGAGTCCGAGGTTCCCTCGGGGAGCTGTTTTTT. The rearrangement uses TRBV15 and TRBJ2-2; D is unresolved. The CDR3 is 15 residues long. Deletions cut 1 base from V and 7 bases from J, with 13 bases between. Germline CDR1 is LNHNV and CDR2 is YYDKDF (reference sequence).

This clone was seen a handful of times. Written as DNA, the CDR3 is TGTGCTACAGGGTATTCCGGGGAGCTGTTTTTT. Encoded protein: CATGYSGELFF. The chain has TRBV19 and TRBJ2-2; tentative D call: TRBD1 (6 bases). The V gene's germline CDR1 is LNHDA and CDR2 SQIVND (reference sequence). The CDR3 extends over 11 amino acids.

This clone was observed once. The chain links TRBV7-8 to TRBJ1-2, with D maybe TRBD1 (6 bases). This CDR3 comprises 13 residues. V lost 3 bases to trimming and J lost 2 bases, with 7 bases between them. Germline V CDR1 and CDR2: SGHVS, FQNEAQ. The CDR3 DNA is TGTGCCAGCAGCTTTCAGGGGAACTATGGCTACACCTTC. As protein: CASSFQGNYGYTF.

The chain joins TRBV7-9 to TRBJ1-1; TRBD1 might be the D (6 bases). Germline V gives CDR1 SEHNR, CDR2 FQNEAQ (reference sequence). This CDR3 is built from 13 residues. V lost 10 bases and J 8 bases, leaving 20 bases between the germline ends. The CDR3 bases are TGTGCCATCCGCCCGGACAGAACCACCGAAGCTTTCTTT. Translation gives CAIRPDRTTEAFF.